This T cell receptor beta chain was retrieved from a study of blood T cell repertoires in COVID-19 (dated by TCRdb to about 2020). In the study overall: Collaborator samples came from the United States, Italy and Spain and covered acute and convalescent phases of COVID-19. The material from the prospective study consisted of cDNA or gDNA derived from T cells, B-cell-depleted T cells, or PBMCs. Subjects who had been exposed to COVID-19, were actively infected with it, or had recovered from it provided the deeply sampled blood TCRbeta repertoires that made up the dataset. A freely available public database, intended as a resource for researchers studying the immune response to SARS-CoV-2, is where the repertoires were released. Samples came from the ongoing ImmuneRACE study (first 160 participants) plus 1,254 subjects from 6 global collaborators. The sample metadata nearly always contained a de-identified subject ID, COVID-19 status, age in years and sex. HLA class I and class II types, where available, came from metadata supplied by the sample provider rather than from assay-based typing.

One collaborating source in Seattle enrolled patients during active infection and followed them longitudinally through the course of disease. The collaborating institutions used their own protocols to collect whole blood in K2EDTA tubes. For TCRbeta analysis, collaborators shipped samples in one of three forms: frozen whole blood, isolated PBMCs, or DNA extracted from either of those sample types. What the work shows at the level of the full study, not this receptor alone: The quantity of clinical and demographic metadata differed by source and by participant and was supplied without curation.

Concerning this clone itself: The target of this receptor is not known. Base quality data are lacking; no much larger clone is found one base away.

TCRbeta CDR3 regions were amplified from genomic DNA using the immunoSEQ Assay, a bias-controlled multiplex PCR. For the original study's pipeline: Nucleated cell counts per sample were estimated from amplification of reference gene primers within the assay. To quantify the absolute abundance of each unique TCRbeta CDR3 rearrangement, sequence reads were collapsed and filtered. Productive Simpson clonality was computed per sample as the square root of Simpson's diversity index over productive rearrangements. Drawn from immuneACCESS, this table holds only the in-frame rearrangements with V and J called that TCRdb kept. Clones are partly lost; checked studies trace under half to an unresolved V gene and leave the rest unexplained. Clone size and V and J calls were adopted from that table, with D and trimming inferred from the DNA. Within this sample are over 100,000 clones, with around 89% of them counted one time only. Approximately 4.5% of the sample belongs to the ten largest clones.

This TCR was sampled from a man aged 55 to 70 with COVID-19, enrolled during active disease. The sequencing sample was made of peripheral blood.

The DNA is as follows: TGTGCCAGCTCACCTACCGCCGGGGATGAAAAACTGTTTTTT. Its protein is CASSPTAGDEKLFF. The chain uses TRBV18 and TRBJ1-4; the D gene lacks a confident call. The V and J ends are trimmed by 3 bases and 6 bases, leaving 11 bases between them. The germline V gene provides CDR1 KGHSH and CDR2 LQKENI. Counted from cysteine to phenylalanine, this CDR3 has 14 amino acids. This entry keeps only the CDR3 DNA: 42 bases, framed from base 1.